Reported below is one T cell receptor (beta chain). This clonotype was picked up many times. The antigen it recognizes is unknown. Per-base qualities were not stored, and no clone one base away is much larger. V drops 0 bases and J drops 1 base, leaving 9 bases in between. According to the germline V gene, CDR1 reads SGHDN and CDR2 reads FVKESK. From the cysteine up to the phenylalanine, the CDR3 has a length of 15 residues. The kept DNA is CDR3 alone, 45 bases in frame from the first base. These data are taken from a study of T cells in Graves' hyperthyroidism and ophthalmopathy (dated by TCRdb to the late 2010s). For the wider study: Peripheral blood was sampled at the time of initial diagnosis, prior to any treatment. For training and testing, the 95 to 100 patients in the discovery cohort were randomly divided in a 7:3 ratio. After sampling, hyperthyroidism patients received methimazole starting at 30 mg daily, and ophthalmopathy patients received high-dose intravenous methylprednisolone. TCR Vbeta CDR3 sequencing of 135 peripheral blood samples (43 ophthalmopathy, 75 to 80 hyperthyroidism and approximately 17 progressor patients) is reported in the paper. An independent validation cohort of about 20 hyperthyroidism patients and about 15 patients who later progressed to ophthalmopathy tested prospective prediction of ophthalmopathy. To identify TCR V-J signatures that set the groups apart, the researchers used a discovery cohort of 100 patients, made up of approximately 43 with Graves' ophthalmopathy and some 56 with stable Graves' hyperthyroidism. Thyroid tissue and blood T-cell repertoires from roughly 6 Graves' hyperthyroidism patients were also compared in the study.

Amplification of TCR beta CDR3 regions was carried out from RNA transcripts. For the first round of RT-PCR on the TCR CDR3, the HTBI primer set was used together with the Qiagen OneStep RT-PCR kit. Libraries were constructed in a second round of multiplex PCR, after which size selection and purification were carried out. The libraries were sequenced on an Illumina HiSeq2000 using paired-end 100 bp reads. The paper's processing steps were these. SOAPnuke was used to process the raw data, with reads discarded if the reads contained adapters or uncalled bases, had a mean Phred below 15, or lacked an exact constant-primer or identifier match. COPE v1.2.5 was used to merge the high-quality paired reads, and each unique nucleotide sequence was defined as a clonotype. Clonotypes were aligned to IMGT TRBV, TRBD and TRBJ reference segments using MiTCR v1.1. Only V-J combinations with frequency above 0.0001, covering roughly 99% of repertoires, were analysed. The TCS score was defined as F50 (clonal expansion) divided by E x V (chaos), with BLOSUM62-based TCRdist calculated between CDR3 peptides within each V-J. Welch's t-statistics and random forest reduced 500 to 650 V-J features to under 15, which were used in a naive Bayes classifier (R e1071). The Morisita-Horn index was used to measure how similar the thyroid and blood repertoires were. The public sequencing data were trimmed at Q25 with fastp and processed into clonotypes with MiXCR by TCRdb, which kept only in-frame beta chains. When rows share a CDR3 protein, they turn into one entry using the most common DNA and genes. The V and J calls, along with clone size, are taken from TCRdb and not from the paper's own processing. The sample records about 610,000 distinct CDR3 sequences, about 14% of which are singletons. Approximately 4.2% of the sample goes to the ten largest clones.

General study outcomes and caveats: A 13 V-J signature model separated ophthalmopathy from stable hyperthyroidism, with about 90% sensitivity and roughly 81% specificity in cross-validation and 80%/75% in testing. In validation, the model predicted progression to ophthalmopathy with 60% to 71% sensitivity and 72% to 75% specificity, a median of roughly seven months before onset. No statistical method was used to fix the sample size in advance, and group allocation was not hidden from the investigators. Most expanded thyroid clonotypes (frequency above 0.001) were also found in blood, which suggests that blood repertoires may mirror thyroid immune responses.

In the ophthalmopathy patients, disease was moderately to severely active, with a Clinical Activity Score of 3 or more, a NOSPECS grade of 4 or more, and a duration of less than 3 months. The study excluded patients with uncontrolled infections, other autoimmune diseases, pregnancy or lactation. Clinical symptoms, serum thyroxine and TRAb, thyroid ultrasound, and orbital computed tomography formed the basis for the diagnoses. PBMCs were isolated from 10 ml of fresh peripheral blood by Ficoll-Paque density gradient centrifugation. Trizol reagent was used to extract total RNA, and RNA quality was then checked on an Agilent 2100 Bioanalyzer.

The source is a woman aged 40 to 50 with Graves' ophthalmopathy. The chain employs TRBV14 and TRBJ1-1; the D gene remains uncertain. Sequencing used blood. The CDR3 loop reads CASSQDAKRNTEAFF. The DNA is as follows: TGTGCCAGCAGCCAAGATGCGAAGAGGAACACTGAAGCTTTCTTT. With all but the CDR3 taken from the reference TRBV14 and TRBJ1-1 genes, the full variable domain is: EAGVTQFPSHSVIEKGQTVTLRCDPISGHDNLYWYRRVMGKEIKFLLHFVKESKQDESGMPNNRFLAERTGGTYSTLKVQPAELEDSGVYFCASSQDAKRNTEAFFGQGTRLTVV.